This TCR beta chain was found in a study of cytomegalovirus exposure and HLA in healthy donors. Study information: Just over 80% of more than 300 genotyped donors fell in the Caucasian-associated ancestry cluster.

This clone came up a few times. The PCR had 60 Vbeta and 13 Jbeta primers. TCRdb's copy holds only in-frame clones and misses some; the assay was immunoSEQ multiplex PCR. The sample yields approximately 150,000 clones, around 80% seen once. This receptor was obtained from a woman in her twenties or thirties in good health and CMV-seronegative. Sequencing was performed on PBMCs.

CDR3: CASGGTGFSGELFF. CDR3 bases: TGTGCCAGCGGGGGGACAGGGTTTTCCGGGGAGCTGTTTTTT. The gene calls are TRBV2 and TRBJ2-2, with 9 positions matching TRBD1. In germline, CDR1 is SNHLY, CDR2 FYNNEI. CDR3 length: 14 amino acids. J lost 6 bases, V lost 8 bases, and 7 bases had no gene match.